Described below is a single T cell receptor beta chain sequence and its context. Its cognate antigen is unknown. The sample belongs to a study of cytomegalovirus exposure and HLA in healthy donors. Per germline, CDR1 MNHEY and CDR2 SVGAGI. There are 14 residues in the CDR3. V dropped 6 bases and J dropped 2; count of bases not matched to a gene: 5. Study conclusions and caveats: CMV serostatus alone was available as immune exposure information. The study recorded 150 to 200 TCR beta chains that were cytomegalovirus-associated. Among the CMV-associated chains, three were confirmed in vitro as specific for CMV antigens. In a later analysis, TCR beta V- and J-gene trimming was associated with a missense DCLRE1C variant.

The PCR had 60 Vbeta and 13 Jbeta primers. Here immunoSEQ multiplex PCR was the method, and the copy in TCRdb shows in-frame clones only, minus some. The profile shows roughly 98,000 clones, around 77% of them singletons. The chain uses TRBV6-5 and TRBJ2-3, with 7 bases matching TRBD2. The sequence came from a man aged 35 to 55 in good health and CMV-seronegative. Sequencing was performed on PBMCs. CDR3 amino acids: CASRGGGLTDTQYF. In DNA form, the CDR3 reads TGTGCCAGCAGGGGCGGGGGTCTCACAGATACGCAGTATTTT.